Presented here are 29 T cell receptor beta chains from one specimen sequenced in a study of cytotoxic CD8 clonotypes in ibrutinib-treated CLL. TCRdb's copy holds only in-frame clones and misses some; the assay was immunoSEQ multiplex PCR. The sample has around 140,000 clones; 70% to 90% are singletons. Sequenced material: PBMCs, taken after 24 months of ibrutinib treatment. All receptors derive from a human donor with chronic lymphocytic leukemia.

The chain combines TRBV4-3 with TRBJ1-2; D is uncertain. The CDR3 is 15 residues long. Germline V gives CDR1 LGHNA, CDR2 YSLEER. Trimming took off 4 bases at V and 4 bases at J, with 16 bases between the two ends. CDR3 in amino acids: CASSRSWEGGYGYTF. The CDR3 bases are TGCGCCAGCAGCCGCTCATGGGAGGGCGGCTATGGCTACACCTTC.

As concerns this clone: The germline gene is not matched at one end of the junction; a read error may be the cause. The chain uses TRBV7-2 and TRBJ2-1; perhaps TRBD2 as D (5 bases). The CDR3 is made up of 15 amino acids. CDR1 SGHTA and CDR2 FQGNSA come from the germline V gene. The CDR3 nucleotides read TGTGCCAGCATCTTAACGCCGGGGTTCCACAATGAGCAGTTCTTC. Translating it yields CASILTPGFHNEQFF.

The chain joins TRBV4-3 to TRBJ1-4; TRBD1 might be the D (6 bases). The CDR3 spans 17 residues. Germline values: CDR1 LGHNA, CDR2 YSLEER. Trimming removed 0 bases from V and 5 bases from J, with 16 bases in between. CDR3 region: CASSQDGGRPGNEKLFF. CDR3 coding DNA: TGCGCCAGCAGCCAAGATGGGGGGCGACCCGGGAATGAAAAACTGTTTTTT.

The chain links TRBV28 to TRBJ2-5; 9 nucleotides agree with TRBD1. Trimming at V came to 6 bases and at J to 5 bases, leaving 13 bases not matched to a gene. In germline, CDR1 is MDHEN, CDR2 SYDVKM. This CDR3 comprises 16 residues. As DNA, the CDR3 is TGTGCCAGCAGCTCCCAAGGGACAGGGCTGAAGGAGACCCAGTACTTC. Encoded protein: CASSSQGTGLKETQYF.

V usage is TRBV6-6 and J usage is TRBJ2-5; D is perhaps TRBD1 (6 bases). From germline, CDR1 is MNHNY and CDR2 SVGAGI (reference sequence). The CDR3 is 13 residues long. V was cut by 6 bases and J by 5 bases, with 13 bases left in between. This chain's CDR3 is CASSHRVRETQYF. CDR3 coding DNA: TGTGCCAGCAGCCACAGGGTGAGGGAGACCCAGTACTTC.

The V gene is TRBV30, the J gene TRBJ1-2, with D uncertain. Trimming took off 3 bases at V and 8 bases at J, with 13 bases between the two ends. The CDR3 consists of 12 residues. Per germline, CDR1 GTSNPN and CDR2 SVGIG (reference sequence). DNA of the CDR3: TGTGCCTGGAGAGAATGGGCTGGAGGCTACACCTTC. Amino acid sequence: CAWREWAGGYTF.

The chain combines TRBV6-4 with TRBJ2-6, with 8 bases aligning to TRBD2. Germline CDR1 and CDR2: MRHNA and SNTAGT. There are 17 residues in the CDR3. V lost 5 bases, J lost 2 bases, and 8 bases stayed unmatched. The DNA of the CDR3 is TGTGCCAGCAGTCCTTGGTCCGGGGGGGCTGGGGCCAACGTCCTGACTTTC. Its translation: CASSPWSGGAGANVLTF.

The rearrangement joins TRBV18 to TRBJ2-3; D unresolved. The CDR3 runs 13 residues. Germline CDR1 and CDR2: KGHSH and LQKENI. Trimming shortened V by 3 bases and J by 0 bases, and 4 bases separated the two germline ends. CDR3 nucleotides: TGTGCCAGCTCACCTTATAGCACAGATACGCAGTATTTT. The encoded protein is CASSPYSTDTQYF.

In nucleotides, the CDR3 is TGTGCCAGCAGCATCGGACTAGCCCTACCCGGGGAGCTGTTTTTT. Its protein is CASSIGLALPGELFF. J is TRBJ2-2 and V is TRBV27; TRBD2 matches at 8 bases. The V gene end was trimmed by 6 bases and the J gene end by 6 bases; junction bases not matched to a gene: 9. CDR3 length: 15 amino acids. Germline-derived CDR1 and CDR2 are MNHEY and SMNVEV (reference sequence).

This chain joins TRBV2 and TRBJ2-7, with TRBD1 matching 7 bases. The V gene's germline CDR1 is SNHLY and CDR2 FYNNEI. The CDR3 runs to 15 residues. Germline trimming cut 7 bases from V and 0 bases from J; bases unmatched to any gene: 9. CDR3 amino acids: CASKTQGVNSYEQYF. The CDR3 DNA is TGTGCCAGCAAGACCCAGGGGGTTAACTCCTACGAGCAGTACTTC.

The count of this clone is one. This sequence joins TRBV5-4 and TRBJ1-1; D unclear. Germline CDR1 SGHNT, CDR2 YYREEE (reference sequence). Trimming removed 5 bases from V and 0 bases from J, with 11 bases in between. The CDR3 runs to 14 residues. CDR3 sequence: CASRTGVVNTEAFF. The CDR3 DNA follows: TGTGCCAGCAGGACTGGGGTGGTGAACACTGAAGCTTTCTTT.

The sample holds one count of this clone. The chain has TRBV9 and TRBJ2-1, with 10 bases identical to TRBD2. The CDR3 loop spans 16 amino acids. V lost 4 bases and J lost 9; bases outside the gene matches: 13. Germline CDR1 SGDLS, CDR2 YYNGEE. The CDR3 sequence is CASSPPTGAGGPEQFF. The CDR3 coding sequence is TGTGCCAGCAGCCCGCCGACAGGAGCGGGGGGGCCTGAGCAGTTCTTC.

This sequence joins TRBV6-1 and TRBJ2-7; 8 bases align to TRBD1. CDR3 size: 15 residues. Germline lookup yields CDR1 MNHNS and CDR2 SASEGT. Trimming removed 8 bases from V and 4 bases from J; junction bases left unmatched: 13. The CDR3 nucleotides are TGTGCCAGCTGTTTCGACAGGGGTGGAGGGTACGAGCAGTACTTC. This gives the protein CASCFDRGGGYEQYF.

The V call is TRBV9, the J call TRBJ1-5, with D possibly being TRBD1 (5 bases). Germline V CDR1 and CDR2: SGDLS, YYNGEE. This CDR3 contains 14 residues. The germline V and J ends were trimmed by 0 bases and 7 bases, with 11 bases remaining between them. The CDR3 region is CASSVGGGGQPQHF. CDR3 coding DNA: TGTGCCAGCAGCGTAGGCGGGGGGGGACAGCCCCAGCATTTT.

This sequence joins TRBV4-2 and TRBJ2-3; maybe TRBD2 (6 bases). The V end lost 1 base, the J end lost 2 bases, and 16 bases lay between the germline ends. The CDR3 length is 17 residues. Germline values: CDR1 LGHNA, CDR2 YNFKEQ. CDR3 amino acids: CASSQGGGGAITDTQYF. The CDR3 DNA is TGTGCCAGCAGCCAAGGGGGAGGCGGGGCGATCACAGATACGCAGTATTTT.

The CDR3 bases are TGTGCCAGCAGAAACCACCTCCGCCCCAAAACAACTAACTATGGCTACACCTTC. This codes for CASRNHLRPKTTNYGYTF. V and J are TRBV28 and TRBJ1-2; D call uncertain. This CDR3 has 18 residues. Trimming took off 6 bases at V and 0 bases at J, with 23 bases between the two ends. CDR1 and CDR2 from the germline V gene are MDHEN and SYDVKM.

This chain links TRBV7-9 with TRBJ1-6; D not certain. Trimming shortened V by 5 bases and J by 8 bases, and 13 bases separated the two germline ends. CDR1 SEHNR and CDR2 FQNEAQ come from the germline V gene (reference sequence). This CDR3 comprises 14 residues. The CDR3 DNA is TGTGCCAGCAGCCCCTCGTCGGATTATTCACCCCTCCACTTT. It specifies CASSPSSDYSPLHF.

The V and J genes are TRBV7-2 and TRBJ2-1; 9 positions agree with TRBD1. V gave up 1 base and J gave up 7 bases; unmatched junction bases: 8. The CDR3 is 16 residues long. Germline lookup yields CDR1 SGHTA and CDR2 FQGNSA. The CDR3 is CASSLDTGGLWNEQFF. The CDR3 nucleotides read TGTGCCAGCAGCTTAGATACAGGGGGCTTATGGAATGAGCAGTTCTTC.

The V gene is TRBV5-1, the J gene TRBJ2-5, with D possibly TRBD2 on 5 matching bases. In germline, CDR1 is SGHRS, CDR2 YFSETQ. The V and J ends lost 0 bases and 2 bases respectively, with 11 bases between them. This CDR3 spans 15 amino acids. The chain's CDR3 is CASSLAEDWQETQYF. CDR3 in DNA: TGCGCCAGCAGCTTGGCCGAGGACTGGCAAGAGACCCAGTACTTC.

The chain combines TRBV6-6 with TRBJ2-3, with 8 bases identical to TRBD1. CDR1 MNHNY and CDR2 SVGAGI come from the germline V gene (reference sequence). The CDR3 runs to 15 residues. V lost 6 bases, J lost 1 base, and 6 bases stayed unmatched. CDR3 sequence reads: CASRERQGRTDTQYF. Written as DNA, the CDR3 is TGTGCCAGCAGGGAGAGACAGGGGCGCACAGATACGCAGTATTTT.

The chain combines TRBV7-3 with TRBJ2-7; D gene uncertain. V was cut by 4 bases and J by 5 bases, with 18 bases left in between. The CDR3 is 15 amino acids. Germline CDR1 and CDR2: SGHTA and FQGTGA. CDR3 nucleotides: TGTGCCAGCAGCTCTAACGCAGGTTCTAGGAACGAGCAGTACTTC. Amino acid sequence: CASSSNAGSRNEQYF. Full variable domain (remainder filled in from reference TRBV7-3 and TRBJ2-7): GAGVSQTPSNKVTEKGKYVELRCDPISGHTALYWYRQSLGQGPEFLIYFQGTGAADDSGLPNDRFFAVRPEGSVSTLKIQRTERGDSAVYLCASSSNAGSRNEQYFGPGTRLTVT.

The chain recombines TRBV5-1 with TRBJ1-2; 7 bases match TRBD1. The CDR3 covers 14 residues. After removal of 4 bases from V and 0 bases from J, the junction contained 3 bases not matched to a gene. Per the germline V gene, CDR1 is SGHRS and CDR2 is YFSETQ. This CDR3 is CASSQQGANYGYTF. CDR3 coding DNA: TGCGCCAGCAGCCAGCAGGGGGCTAACTATGGCTACACCTTC.

This clone was seen only a few times. The rearrangement uses TRBV2 and TRBJ1-2; D is ambiguous. The CDR3 covers 12 residues. Germline V CDR1 and CDR2: SNHLY, FYNNEI. Trimming removed 10 bases from V and 2 bases from J, with 11 bases in between. CDR3 coding DNA: TGTGCCACGCTGGGCGTGAACTATGGCTACACCTTC. It yields the protein CATLGVNYGYTF. Filled out from reference TRBV2 and TRBJ1-2, the complete variable domain reads EPEVTQTPSHQVTQMGQEVILRCVPISNHLYFYWYRQILGQKVEFLVSFYNNEISEKSEIFDDQFSVERPDGSNFTLKIRSTKLEDSAMYFCATLGVNYGYTFGSGTRLTVV.

The chain uses TRBV6-5 and TRBJ1-1; TRBD1 matches 8 bases. After removal of 6 bases from V and 4 bases from J, the junction contained 10 bases not matched to a gene. The germline gives CDR1 MNHEY, CDR2 SVGAGI. The CDR3 extends over 15 amino acids. The CDR3 region is CASRLTGGGVTEAFF. Here the CDR3 DNA reads TGTGCCAGCAGACTTACAGGGGGTGGGGTCACTGAAGCTTTCTTT.

Only a few counts were recorded for this clone. The J gene is TRBJ2-5, the V gene TRBV2; weak D call: TRBD1 (6 bases). Trimming left V 6 bases short and J 2 bases short, with 13 bases between. This CDR3 is 14 amino acids long. CDR1 SNHLY and CDR2 FYNNEI come from the germline V gene. The CDR3 region is CASSPGHLQETQYF. The CDR3, as DNA: TGTGCCAGCAGCCCGGGACACCTTCAAGAGACCCAGTACTTC.

The rearrangement joins TRBV28 to TRBJ2-2; D unresolved. The CDR3 totals 16 residues. Germline V gene sequence: CDR1 MDHEN, CDR2 SYDVKM. Trimming pared 2 bases from V and 1 base from J, leaving 11 bases between. The DNA of the CDR3 is TGTGCCAGCAGTTTACGGGCCGGACGGAACACCGGGGAGCTGTTTTTT. This sequence encodes CASSLRAGRNTGELFF.

The chain combines TRBV7-6 with TRBJ1-2; TRBD1 might be the D (6 bases). V lost 5 bases to trimming and J lost 4 bases, with 17 bases between them. The CDR3 contains 15 residues. From germline, CDR1 is SGHVS and CDR2 FNYEAQ. The CDR3 sequence is CASSPLGGQVYGYTF. The DNA for the CDR3 is TGTGCCAGCAGCCCCCTGGGGGGGCAGGTCTATGGCTACACCTTC.

J is TRBJ1-4 and V is TRBV28; TRBD1 aligns across 9 bases. Germline trimming cut 5 bases from V and 8 bases from J; bases unmatched to any gene: 9. Germline V gene lookup returns CDR1 MDHEN and CDR2 SYDVKM. The CDR3 contains 15 residues. The CDR3 DNA is TGTGCCAGCAGTCTCACAGGGGGCAACAACGAAAAACTGTTTTTT. Residues: CASSLTGGNNEKLFF.

There are a few counts of this clone. This chain joins TRBV7-2 and TRBJ2-2, with D uncertain. Germline CDR1 is SGHTA and CDR2 is FQGNSA. The CDR3 is 15 residues long. V shed 1 base and J shed 6 bases, with 12 bases lying between them. For the CDR3, the DNA is TGTGCCAGCAGCTTAGGGGCTACTCAGGCCGGGGAGCTGTTTTTT. As protein: CASSLGATQAGELFF.